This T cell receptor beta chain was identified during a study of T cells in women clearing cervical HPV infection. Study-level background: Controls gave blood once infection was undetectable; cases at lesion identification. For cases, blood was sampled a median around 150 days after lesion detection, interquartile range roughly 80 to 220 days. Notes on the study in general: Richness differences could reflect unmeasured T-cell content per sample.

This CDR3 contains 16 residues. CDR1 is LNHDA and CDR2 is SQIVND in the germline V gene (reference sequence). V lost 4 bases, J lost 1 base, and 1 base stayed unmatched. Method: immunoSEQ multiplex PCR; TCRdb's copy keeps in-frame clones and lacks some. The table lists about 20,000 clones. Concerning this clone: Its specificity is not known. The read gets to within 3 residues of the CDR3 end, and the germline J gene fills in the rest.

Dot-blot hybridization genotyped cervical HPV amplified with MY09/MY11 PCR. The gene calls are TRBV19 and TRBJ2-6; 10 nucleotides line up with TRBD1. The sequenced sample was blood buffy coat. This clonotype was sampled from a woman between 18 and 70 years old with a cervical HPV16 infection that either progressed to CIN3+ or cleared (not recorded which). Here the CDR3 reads CASSRDRGSGANVLTF. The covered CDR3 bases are TGTGCCAGTAGTAGGGACAGGGGTTCTGGGGCCAACGTC. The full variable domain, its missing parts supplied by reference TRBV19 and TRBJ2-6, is DGGITQSPKYLFRKEGQNVTLSCEQNLNHDAMYWYRQDPGQGLRLIYYSQIVNDFQKGDIAEGYSVSREKKESFPLTVTSAQKNPTAFYLCASSRDRGSGANVLTFGAGSRLTVL.